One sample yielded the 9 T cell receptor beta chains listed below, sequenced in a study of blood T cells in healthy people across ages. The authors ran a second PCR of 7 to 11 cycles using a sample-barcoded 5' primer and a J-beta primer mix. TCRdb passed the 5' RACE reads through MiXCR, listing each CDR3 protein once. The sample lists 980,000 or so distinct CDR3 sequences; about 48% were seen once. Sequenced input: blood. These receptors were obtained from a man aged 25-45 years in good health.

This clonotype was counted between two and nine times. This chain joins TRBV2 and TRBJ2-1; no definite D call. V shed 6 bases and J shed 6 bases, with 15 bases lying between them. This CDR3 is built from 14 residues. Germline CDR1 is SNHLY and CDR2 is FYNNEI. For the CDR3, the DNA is TGTGCCAGCAGCGTGGAAGAGGTCCCCAATGAGCAGTTCTTC. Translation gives CASSVEEVPNEQFF. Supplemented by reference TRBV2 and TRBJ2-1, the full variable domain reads EPEVTQTPSHQVTQMGQEVILRCVPISNHLYFYWYRQILGQKVEFLVSFYNNEISEKSEIFDDQFSVERPDGSNFTLKIRSTKLEDSAMYFCASSVEEVPNEQFFGPGTRLTVL.

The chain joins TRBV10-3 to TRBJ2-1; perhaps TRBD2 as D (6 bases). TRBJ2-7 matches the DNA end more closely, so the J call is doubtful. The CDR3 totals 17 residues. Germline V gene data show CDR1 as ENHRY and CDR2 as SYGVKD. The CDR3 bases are TGTGCCATCAGTGAGTCGTCTCCGGGGGACTCCTACAATGAGCAGTACTTC. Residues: CAISESSPGDSYNEQYF.

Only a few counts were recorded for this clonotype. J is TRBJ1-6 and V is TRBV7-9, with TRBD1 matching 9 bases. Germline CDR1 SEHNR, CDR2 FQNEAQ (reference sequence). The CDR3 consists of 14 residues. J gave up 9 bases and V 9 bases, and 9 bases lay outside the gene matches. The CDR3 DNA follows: TGTGCCAGTCAACGGACAGGGGAGGTTTCACCCCTCCACTTT. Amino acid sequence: CASQRTGEVSPLHF.

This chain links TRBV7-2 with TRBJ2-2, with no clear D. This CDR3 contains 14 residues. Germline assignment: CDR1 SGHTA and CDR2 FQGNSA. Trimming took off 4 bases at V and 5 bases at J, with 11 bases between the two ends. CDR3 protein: CASSSEARTGELFF. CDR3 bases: TGTGCCAGCAGCTCCGAGGCGAGAACCGGGGAGCTGTTTTTT.

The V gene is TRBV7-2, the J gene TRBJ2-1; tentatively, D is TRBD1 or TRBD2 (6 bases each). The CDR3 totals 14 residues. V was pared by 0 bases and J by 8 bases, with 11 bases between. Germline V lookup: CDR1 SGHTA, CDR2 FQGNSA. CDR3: CASSLAGGLYEQFF. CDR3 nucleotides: TGTGCCAGCAGCTTAGCGGGGGGCCTCTATGAGCAGTTCTTC. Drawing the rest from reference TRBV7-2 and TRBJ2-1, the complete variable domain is GAGVSQSPSNKVTEKGKDVELRCDPISGHTALYWYRQSLGQGLEFLIYFQGNSAPDKSGLPSDRFSAERTGGSVSTLTIQRTQQEDSAVYLCASSLAGGLYEQFFGPGTRLTVL.

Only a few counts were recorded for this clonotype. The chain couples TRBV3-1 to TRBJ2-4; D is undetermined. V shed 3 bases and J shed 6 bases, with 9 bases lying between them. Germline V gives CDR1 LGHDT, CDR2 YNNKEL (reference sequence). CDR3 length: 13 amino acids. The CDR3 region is CASSQGHGNIQYF. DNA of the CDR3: TGTGCCAGCAGCCAGGGTCATGGAAACATTCAGTACTTC.

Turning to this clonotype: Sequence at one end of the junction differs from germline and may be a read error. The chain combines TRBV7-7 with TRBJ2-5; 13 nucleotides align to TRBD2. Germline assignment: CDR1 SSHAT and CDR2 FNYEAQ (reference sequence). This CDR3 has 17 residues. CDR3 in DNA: TGTGCTAGCAGCTTCGACTTAGGACTAGCGGGGGTTGAGACCCAGTACTTC. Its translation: CASSFDLGLAGVETQYF.

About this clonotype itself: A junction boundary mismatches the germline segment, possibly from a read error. The CDR3 DNA follows: TGTGCCAGCAGTGACTCTATGGGGCCCCAGCAGTACTTC. Translating it yields CASSDSMGPQQYF. This sequence joins TRBV6-5 and TRBJ2-7; D perhaps matches TRBD1 (5 bases). Germline-derived CDR1 and CDR2 are MNHEY and SVGAGI. There are 13 residues in the CDR3.

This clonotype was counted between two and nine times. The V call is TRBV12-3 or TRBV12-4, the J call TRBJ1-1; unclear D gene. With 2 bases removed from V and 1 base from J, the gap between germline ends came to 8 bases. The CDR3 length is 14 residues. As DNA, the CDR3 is TGTGCCAGCAGTTTAAGGCGGGGGAACACTGAAGCTTTCTTT. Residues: CASSLRRGNTEAFF.